This paragraph reports one T cell receptor (beta chain). The repertoire was sequenced with immunoSEQ multiplex PCR; TCRdb's copy has only in-frame clones and lacks some. The table lists about 40,000 clones, approximately 91% of them singletons, with 0.7% to 0.95% in the top ten. The sample originates from a study of T cell changes during pregnancy in multiple sclerosis. The CDR3 runs to 15 residues. CDR1 and CDR2 (germline): LNHDA, SQIVND (reference sequence). Trimming removed 8 bases from V and 1 base from J; junction bases left unmatched: 10. This clonotype was sampled from a female donor with multiple sclerosis, enrolled in a pregnancy study. The gene calls are TRBV19 and TRBJ1-2; 7 bases align to TRBD1. The sample here was CD4+ T cells from peripheral blood mononuclear cells, taken before pregnancy. CDR3 loop: CASGGQGESNYGYTF. The CDR3 bases are TGTGCCAGTGGAGGGCAGGGGGAGAGTAACTATGGCTACACCTTC.